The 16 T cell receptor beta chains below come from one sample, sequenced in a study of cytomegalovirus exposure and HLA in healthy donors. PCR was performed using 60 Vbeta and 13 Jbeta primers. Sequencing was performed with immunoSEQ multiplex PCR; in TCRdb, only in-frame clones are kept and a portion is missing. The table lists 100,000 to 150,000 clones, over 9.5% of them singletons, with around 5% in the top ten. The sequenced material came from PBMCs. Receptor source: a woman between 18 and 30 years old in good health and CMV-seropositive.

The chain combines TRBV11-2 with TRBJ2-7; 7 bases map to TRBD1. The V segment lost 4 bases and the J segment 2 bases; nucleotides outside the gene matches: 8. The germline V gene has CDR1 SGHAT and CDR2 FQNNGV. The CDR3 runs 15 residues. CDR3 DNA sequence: TGTGCCAGCAGCTCACTCGACAGGGTCCCCTACGAGCAGTACTTC. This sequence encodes CASSSLDRVPYEQYF.

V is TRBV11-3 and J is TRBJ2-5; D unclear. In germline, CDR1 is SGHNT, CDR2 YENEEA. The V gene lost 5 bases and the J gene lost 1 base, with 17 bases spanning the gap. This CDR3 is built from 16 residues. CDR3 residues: CASSLLHQAPQETQYF. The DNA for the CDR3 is TGTGCCAGCAGCCTCCTCCATCAGGCCCCCCAAGAGACCCAGTACTTC.

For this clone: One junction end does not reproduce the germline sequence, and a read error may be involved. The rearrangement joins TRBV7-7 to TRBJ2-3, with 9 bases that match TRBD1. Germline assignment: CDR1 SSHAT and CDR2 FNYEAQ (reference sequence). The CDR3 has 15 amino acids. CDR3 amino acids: CASSPGQGGTDTQYF. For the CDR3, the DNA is TGTGCTAGCAGCCCGGGACAGGGAGGCACAGATACGCAGTATTTT. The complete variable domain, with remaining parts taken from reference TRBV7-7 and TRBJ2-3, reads GAGVSQSPRYKVTKRGQDVTLRCDPISSHATLYWYQQALGQGPEFLTYFNYEAQPDKSGLPSDRFSAERPEGSISTLTIQRTEQRDSAMYRCASSPGQGGTDTQYFGPGTRLTVL.

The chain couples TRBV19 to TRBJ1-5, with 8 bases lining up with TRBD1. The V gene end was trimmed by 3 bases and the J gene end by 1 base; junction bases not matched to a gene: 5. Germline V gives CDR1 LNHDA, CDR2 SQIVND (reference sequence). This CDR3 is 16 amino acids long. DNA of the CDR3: TGTGCCAGTAGTATTCAGGGGACAGGCAGCAATCAGCCCCAGCATTTT. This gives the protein CASSIQGTGSNQPQHF. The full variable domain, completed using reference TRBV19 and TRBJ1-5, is DGGITQSPKYLFRKEGQNVTLSCEQNLNHDAMYWYRQDPGQGLRLIYYSQIVNDFQKGDIAEGYSVSREKKESFPLTVTSAQKNPTAFYLCASSIQGTGSNQPQHFGDGTRLSIL.

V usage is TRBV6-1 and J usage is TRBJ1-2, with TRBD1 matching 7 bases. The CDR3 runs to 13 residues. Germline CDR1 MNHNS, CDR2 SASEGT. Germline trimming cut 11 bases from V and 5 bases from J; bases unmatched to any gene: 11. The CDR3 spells CAGRQGSKYGYTF. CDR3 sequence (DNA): TGTGCCGGACGACAGGGTTCGAAATATGGCTACACCTTC.

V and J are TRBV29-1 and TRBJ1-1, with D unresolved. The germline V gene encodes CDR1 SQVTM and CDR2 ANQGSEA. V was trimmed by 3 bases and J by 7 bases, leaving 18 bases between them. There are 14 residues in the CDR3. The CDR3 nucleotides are TGCAGCGTTGAGGGCAGGTTAATTGAAAATGAAGCTTTCTTT. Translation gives CSVEGRLIENEAFF.

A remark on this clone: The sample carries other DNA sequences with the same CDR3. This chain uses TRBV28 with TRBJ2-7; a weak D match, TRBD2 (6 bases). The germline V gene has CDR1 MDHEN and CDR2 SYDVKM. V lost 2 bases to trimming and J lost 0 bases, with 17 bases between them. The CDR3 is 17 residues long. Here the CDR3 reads CASSLPYLAPSSYEQYF. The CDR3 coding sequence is TGTGCCAGCAGTTTACCCTATCTAGCGCCTAGCTCCTACGAGCAGTACTTC.

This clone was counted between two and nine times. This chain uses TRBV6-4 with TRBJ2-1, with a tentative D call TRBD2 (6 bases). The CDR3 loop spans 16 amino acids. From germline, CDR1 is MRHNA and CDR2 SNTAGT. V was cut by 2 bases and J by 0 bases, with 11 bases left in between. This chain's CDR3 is CASSDRGSGSYNEQFF. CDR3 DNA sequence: TGTGCCAGCAGTGACCGGGGGAGTGGCTCCTACAATGAGCAGTTCTTC.

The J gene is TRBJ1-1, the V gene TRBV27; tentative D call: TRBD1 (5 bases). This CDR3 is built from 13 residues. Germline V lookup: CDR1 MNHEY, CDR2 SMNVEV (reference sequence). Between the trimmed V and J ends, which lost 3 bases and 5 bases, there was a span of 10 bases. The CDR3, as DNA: TGTGCCAGCAGTTTGGGGCATGGGACTGAAGCTTTCTTT. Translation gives CASSLGHGTEAFF.

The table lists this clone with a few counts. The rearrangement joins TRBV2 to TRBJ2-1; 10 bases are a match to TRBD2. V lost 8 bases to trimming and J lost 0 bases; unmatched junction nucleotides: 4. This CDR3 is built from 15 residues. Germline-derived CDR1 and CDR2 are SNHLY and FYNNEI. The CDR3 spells CASGRLAGSYNEQFF. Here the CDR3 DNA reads TGTGCCAGCGGCCGACTAGCGGGCTCCTACAATGAGCAGTTCTTC.

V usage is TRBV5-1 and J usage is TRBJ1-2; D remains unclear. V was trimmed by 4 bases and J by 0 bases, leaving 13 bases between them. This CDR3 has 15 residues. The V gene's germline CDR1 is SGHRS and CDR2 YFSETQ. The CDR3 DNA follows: TGCGCCAGCAGCGAGAGTTCGAACGCTAACTATGGCTACACCTTC. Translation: CASSESSNANYGYTF.

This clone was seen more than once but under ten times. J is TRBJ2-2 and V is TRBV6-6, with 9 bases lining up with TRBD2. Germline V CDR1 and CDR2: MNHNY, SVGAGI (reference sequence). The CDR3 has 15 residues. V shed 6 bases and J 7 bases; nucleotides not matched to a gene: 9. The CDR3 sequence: CASSLLAGGGGELFF. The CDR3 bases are TGTGCCAGCAGCTTACTAGCGGGTGGGGGCGGGGAGCTGTTTTTT.

CDR3 sequence: CASSVQRDWAETQYF. The DNA for the CDR3 is TGTGCCAGCAGTGTTCAGCGGGACTGGGCCGAGACCCAGTACTTC. The chain recombines TRBV6-1 with TRBJ2-5, with 7 bases fitting TRBD2. The V and J ends lost 4 bases and 5 bases, in that order; junction bases with no gene match: 10. The CDR3 loop spans 15 amino acids. Germline CDR1 is MNHNS and CDR2 is SASEGT.

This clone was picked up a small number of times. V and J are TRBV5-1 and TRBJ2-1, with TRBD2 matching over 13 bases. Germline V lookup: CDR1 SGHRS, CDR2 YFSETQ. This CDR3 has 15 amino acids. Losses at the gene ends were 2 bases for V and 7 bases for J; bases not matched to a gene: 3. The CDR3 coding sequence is TGCGCCAGCAGCTTTGCGGGACTAGCGGGAAATGAGCAGTTCTTC. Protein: CASSFAGLAGNEQFF.

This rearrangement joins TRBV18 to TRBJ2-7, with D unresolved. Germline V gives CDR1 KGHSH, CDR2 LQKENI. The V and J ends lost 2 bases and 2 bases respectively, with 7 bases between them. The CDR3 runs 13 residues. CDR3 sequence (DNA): TGTGCCAGCTCACCAACAGTACCCTACGAGCAGTACTTC. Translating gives CASSPTVPYEQYF.

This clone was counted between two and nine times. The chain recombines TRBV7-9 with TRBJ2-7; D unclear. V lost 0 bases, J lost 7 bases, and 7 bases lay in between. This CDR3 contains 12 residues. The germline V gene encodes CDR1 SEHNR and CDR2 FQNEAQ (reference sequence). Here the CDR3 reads CASSLAAEEQYF. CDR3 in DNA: TGTGCCAGCAGCTTAGCGGCCGAAGAGCAGTACTTC.